This note documents a single T cell receptor beta chain sequence. The antigen is not known. The CDR3 length is 14 residues. This record belongs to a study of CXCR3-negative and CXCR3-positive naive CD8 T cells. Study-wide context: Sequencing brought in approximately 150 million TRB reads altogether, and each library got about 1.5 +/- 0.3 million.

General study points: Comparison of naive cells showed more hydrophobic TRB CDR3s in CXCR3-positive than in CXCR3-negative naive cells. The level of CXCR3 expression partially decreased after cryopreservation; the majority of assays used fresh PBMCs. Diversity in memory CD8+ cells fell much lower than the comparably high levels seen in both naive subsets.

TRB cDNA libraries were made by UMI-labeled 5' RACE. Reprocessing the 5' RACE reads, TCRdb reports a single entry for every CDR3 protein and omits DNA. The sample totals 100,000 to 150,000 distinct CDR3 sequences; its top ten clones hold around 0.41%. Naive CD8+ T lymphocytes were specified as CD45RO-CCR7+CD27+CD95-. The V and J genes are TRBV12-3 or TRBV12-4 and TRBJ1-5; TCRdb's D gene call, TRBD1, goes unchecked for lack of DNA. This TCR was sampled from a human donor in good health. Some clones in this sample may be carry-over from other donors' samples. Sequencing used naive CXCR3+ CD8+ T cells from blood. Subset indicated: CD45RO-CCR7+CD27+CD95- naive CD8+ T cells expressing CXCR3 (TNR3+). This chain's CDR3 is CASSTGSSNQPQHF.